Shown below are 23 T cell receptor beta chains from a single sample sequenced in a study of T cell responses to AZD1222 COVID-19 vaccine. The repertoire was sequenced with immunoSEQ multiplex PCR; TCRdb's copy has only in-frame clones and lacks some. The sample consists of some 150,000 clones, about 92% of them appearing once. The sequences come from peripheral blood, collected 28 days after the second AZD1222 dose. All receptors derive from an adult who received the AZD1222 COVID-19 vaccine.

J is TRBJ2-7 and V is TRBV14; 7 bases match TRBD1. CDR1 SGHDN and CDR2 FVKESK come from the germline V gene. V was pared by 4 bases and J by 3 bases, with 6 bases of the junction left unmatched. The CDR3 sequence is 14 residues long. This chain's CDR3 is CASSPTGILYEQYF. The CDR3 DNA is TGTGCCAGCAGCCCGACAGGGATCCTCTACGAGCAGTACTTC.

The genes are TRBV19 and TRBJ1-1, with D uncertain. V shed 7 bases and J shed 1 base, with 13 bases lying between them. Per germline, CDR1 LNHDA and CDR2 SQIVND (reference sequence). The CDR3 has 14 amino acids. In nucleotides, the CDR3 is TGTGCCAGTACGAAACGGGGTCCGAACACTGAAGCTTTCTTT. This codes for CASTKRGPNTEAFF.

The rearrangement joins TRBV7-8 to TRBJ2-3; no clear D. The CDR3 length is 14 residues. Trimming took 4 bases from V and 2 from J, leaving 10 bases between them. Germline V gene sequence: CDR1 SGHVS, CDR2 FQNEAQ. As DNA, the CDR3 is TGTGCCAGCAGCTCCGAGGCCGCCACAGATACGCAGTATTTT. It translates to CASSSEAATDTQYF. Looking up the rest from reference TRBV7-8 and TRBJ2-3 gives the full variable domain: GAGVSQSPRYKVAKRGQDVALRCDPISGHVSLFWYQQALGQGPEFLTYFQNEAQLDKSGLPSDRFFAERPEGSVSTLKIQRTQQEDSAVYLCASSSEAATDTQYFGPGTRLTVL.

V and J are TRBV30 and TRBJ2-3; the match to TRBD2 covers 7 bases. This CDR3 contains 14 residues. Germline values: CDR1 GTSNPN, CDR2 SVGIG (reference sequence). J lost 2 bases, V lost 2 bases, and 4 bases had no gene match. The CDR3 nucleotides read TGTGCCTGGAGTCGGGGGGAGGTCACAGATACGCAGTATTTT. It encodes CAWSRGEVTDTQYF.

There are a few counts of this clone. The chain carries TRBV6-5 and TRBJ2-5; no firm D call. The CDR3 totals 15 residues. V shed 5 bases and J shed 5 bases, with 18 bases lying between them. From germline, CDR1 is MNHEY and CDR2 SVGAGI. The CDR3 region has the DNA TGTGCCAGCAGTCCCGGGCACCATCAGGTGGAGACCCAGTACTTC. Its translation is CASSPGHHQVETQYF.

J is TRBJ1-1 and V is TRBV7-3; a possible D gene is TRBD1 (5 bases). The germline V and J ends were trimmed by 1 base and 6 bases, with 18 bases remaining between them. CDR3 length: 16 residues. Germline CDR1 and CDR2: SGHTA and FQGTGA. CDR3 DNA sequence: TGTGCCAGCAGCTTAATTCAAGGACACAGAGGGGCTGAAGCTTTCTTT. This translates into CASSLIQGHRGAEAFF. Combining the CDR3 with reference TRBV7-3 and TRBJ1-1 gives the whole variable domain GAGVSQTPSNKVTEKGKYVELRCDPISGHTALYWYRQSLGQGPEFLIYFQGTGAADDSGLPNDRFFAVRPEGSVSTLKIQRTERGDSAVYLCASSLIQGHRGAEAFFGQGTRLTVV.

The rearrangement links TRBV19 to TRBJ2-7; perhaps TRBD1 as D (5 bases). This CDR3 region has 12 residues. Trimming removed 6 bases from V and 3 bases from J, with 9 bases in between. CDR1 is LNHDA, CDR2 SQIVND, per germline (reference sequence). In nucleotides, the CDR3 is TGTGCCAGTAGCCCAGGGAACTACGAGCAGTACTTC. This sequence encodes CASSPGNYEQYF.

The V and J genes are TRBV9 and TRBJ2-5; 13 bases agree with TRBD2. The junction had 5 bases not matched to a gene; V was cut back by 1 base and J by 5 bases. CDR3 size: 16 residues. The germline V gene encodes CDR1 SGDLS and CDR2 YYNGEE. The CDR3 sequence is CASSVTSGRAPETQYF. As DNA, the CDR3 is TGTGCCAGCAGCGTAACTAGCGGGAGGGCCCCGGAGACCCAGTACTTC.

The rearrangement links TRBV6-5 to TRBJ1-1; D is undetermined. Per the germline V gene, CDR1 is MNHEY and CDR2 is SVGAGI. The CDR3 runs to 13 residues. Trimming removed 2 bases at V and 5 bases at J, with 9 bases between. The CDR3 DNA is TGTGCCAGCAGTTACGATGAGGAAACTGAAGCTTTCTTT. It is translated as CASSYDEETEAFF.

The CDR3 bases are TGTGCCAGCAGCCCCTCTGGGGGGGCCCACAATGAGCAGTTCTTC. Its translation: CASSPSGGAHNEQFF. The chain combines TRBV7-2 with TRBJ2-1; D is possibly TRBD2 (7 bases). Germline CDR1 and CDR2: SGHTA and FQGNSA. Trimming removed 5 bases from V and 5 bases from J, with 16 bases in between. CDR3 length: 15 residues.

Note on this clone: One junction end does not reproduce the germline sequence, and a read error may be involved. The CDR3 loop is CASSLAGVRSF. The DNA for the CDR3 is TGTGCCAGCAGTCTAGCAGGGGTGAGGAGCTTC. This chain uses TRBV28 with TRBJ2-7; D is possibly TRBD1 (6 bases). This CDR3 is built from 11 residues. Germline V lookup: CDR1 MDHEN, CDR2 SYDVKM.

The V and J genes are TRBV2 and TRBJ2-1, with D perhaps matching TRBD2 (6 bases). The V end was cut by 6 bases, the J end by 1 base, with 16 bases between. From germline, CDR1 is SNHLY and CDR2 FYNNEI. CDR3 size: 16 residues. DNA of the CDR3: TGTGCCAGCAGACACGTAGGCGGGAATTCCTACAATGAGCAGTTCTTC. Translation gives CASRHVGGNSYNEQFF.

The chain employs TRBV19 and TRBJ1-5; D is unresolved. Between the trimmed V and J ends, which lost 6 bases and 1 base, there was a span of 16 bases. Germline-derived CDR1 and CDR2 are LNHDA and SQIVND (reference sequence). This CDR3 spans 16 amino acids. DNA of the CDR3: TGTGCCAGTAGCCCCTCACGAGGGATCAGCAATCAGCCCCAGCATTTT. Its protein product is CASSPSRGISNQPQHF.

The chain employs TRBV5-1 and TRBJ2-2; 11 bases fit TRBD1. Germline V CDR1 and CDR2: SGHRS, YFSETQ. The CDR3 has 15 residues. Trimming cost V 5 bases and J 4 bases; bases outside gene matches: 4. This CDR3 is CASRPGTGGTGELFF. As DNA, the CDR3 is TGCGCCAGCAGGCCGGGGACAGGGGGCACCGGGGAGCTGTTTTTT.

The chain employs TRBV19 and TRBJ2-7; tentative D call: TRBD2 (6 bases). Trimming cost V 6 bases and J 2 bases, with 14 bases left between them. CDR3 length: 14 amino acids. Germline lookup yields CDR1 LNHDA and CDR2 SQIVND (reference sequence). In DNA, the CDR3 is TGTGCCAGTAGCGGAGTTGGCGGGACCTACGAGCAGTACTTC. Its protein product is CASSGVGGTYEQYF.

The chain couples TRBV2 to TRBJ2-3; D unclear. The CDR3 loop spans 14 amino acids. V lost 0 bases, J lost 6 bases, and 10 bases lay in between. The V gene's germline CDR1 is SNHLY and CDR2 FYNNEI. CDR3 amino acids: CASSEAGGTDTQYF. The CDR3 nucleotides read TGTGCCAGCAGTGAAGCGGGTGGTACTGATACGCAGTATTTT. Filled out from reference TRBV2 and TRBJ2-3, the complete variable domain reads EPEVTQTPSHQVTQMGQEVILRCVPISNHLYFYWYRQILGQKVEFLVSFYNNEISEKSEIFDDQFSVERPDGSNFTLKIRSTKLEDSAMYFCASSEAGGTDTQYFGPGTRLTVL.

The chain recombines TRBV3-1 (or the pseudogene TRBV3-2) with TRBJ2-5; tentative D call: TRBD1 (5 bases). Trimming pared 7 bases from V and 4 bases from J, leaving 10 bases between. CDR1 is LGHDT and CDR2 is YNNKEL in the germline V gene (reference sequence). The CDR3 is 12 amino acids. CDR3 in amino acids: CASISQGETQYF. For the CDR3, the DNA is TGTGCCAGCATCTCCCAGGGAGAGACCCAGTACTTC.

CDR3 in amino acids: CASSTTGLMNTEAFF. The CDR3 region has the DNA TGTGCCAGCTCAACGACAGGACTAATGAACACTGAAGCTTTCTTT. V usage is TRBV18 and J usage is TRBJ1-1; D might be TRBD1 (6 bases). Germline lookup yields CDR1 KGHSH and CDR2 LQKENI. The CDR3 consists of 15 residues. Trimming stripped 5 bases from V and 0 bases from J, with 13 bases between. The full variable domain, completed using reference TRBV18 and TRBJ1-1, is NAGVMQNPRHLVRRRGQEARLRCSPMKGHSHVYWYRQLPEEGLKFMVYLQKENIIDESGMPKERFSAEFPKEGPSILRIQQVVRGDSAAYFCASSTTGLMNTEAFFGQGTRLTVV.

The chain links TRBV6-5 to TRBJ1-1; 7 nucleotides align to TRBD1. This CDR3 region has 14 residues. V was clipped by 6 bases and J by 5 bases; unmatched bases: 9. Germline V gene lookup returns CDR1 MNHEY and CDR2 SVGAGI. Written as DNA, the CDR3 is TGTGCCAGCAGGGGTAGGCCAGGGGGGACTGAAGCTTTCTTT. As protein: CASRGRPGGTEAFF.

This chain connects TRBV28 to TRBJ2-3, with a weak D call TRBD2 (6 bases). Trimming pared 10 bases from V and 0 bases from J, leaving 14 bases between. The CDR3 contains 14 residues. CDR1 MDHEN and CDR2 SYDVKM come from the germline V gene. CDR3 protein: CATLGGTSTDTQYF. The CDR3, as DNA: TGTGCCACACTCGGAGGGACTAGCACAGATACGCAGTATTTT.

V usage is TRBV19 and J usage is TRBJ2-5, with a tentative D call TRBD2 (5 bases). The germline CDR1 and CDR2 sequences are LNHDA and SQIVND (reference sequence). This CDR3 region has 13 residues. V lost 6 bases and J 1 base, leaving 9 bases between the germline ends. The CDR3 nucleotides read TGTGCCAGTAGCCCCGAGGGCCAAGAGACCCAGTACTTC. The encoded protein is CASSPEGQETQYF.

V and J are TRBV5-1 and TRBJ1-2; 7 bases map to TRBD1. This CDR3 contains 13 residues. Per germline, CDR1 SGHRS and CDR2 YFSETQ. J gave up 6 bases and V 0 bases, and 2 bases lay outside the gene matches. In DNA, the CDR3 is TGCGCCAGCAGCTTGGATCAGGGGGATGGCTACACCTTC. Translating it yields CASSLDQGDGYTF.

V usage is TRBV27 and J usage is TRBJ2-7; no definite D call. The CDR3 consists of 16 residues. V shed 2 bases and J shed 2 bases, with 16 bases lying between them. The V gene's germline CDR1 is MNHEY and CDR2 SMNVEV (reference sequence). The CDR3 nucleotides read TGTGCCAGCAGTTTAGCGGCGCCCGTTTCTACCTACGAGCAGTACTTC. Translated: CASSLAAPVSTYEQYF.